Listed below are T cell receptor beta chains from one sample, sequenced in a study of OX40 agonist ivuxolimab in advanced cancers. Produced via immunoSEQ multiplex PCR; TCRdb's table is partial and in-frame only. The sample has about 50,000 clones, over 90% seen once; the top ten hold roughly 6.2%. Sequenced material: CD4+ or CD8+ T cells sorted from blood, taken in a trial of the OX40 agonist ivuxolimab. The receptors were sampled from an adult with an advanced solid tumor such as melanoma, head and neck, liver or kidney cancer. CDR3s include the opening cysteine and the closing phenylalanine or tryptophan. Each record gives: V gene, J gene, D gene, clone size, CDR3 DNA, CDR3 protein. A D gene is named only where the DNA matches it firmly. Clone size appears in some rows only: once, few, many, or a class for an expanded clone.

v_gene: TRBV5-3; j_gene: TRBJ1-5; d_gene: NA; abundance: NA; CDR3nt: TGTGCCAGAACAACTACGTACGGTCAGCCCCAGCATTTT; CDR3aa: CARTTTYGQPQHF
v_gene: TRBV4-1; j_gene: TRBJ1-3; d_gene: NA; abundance: once; CDR3nt: TGCGCCAGCAGCTCGAGACAGCTAGACTCTGGAAACACCATATATTTT; CDR3aa: CASSSRQLDSGNTIYF
v_gene: TRBV6-5; j_gene: TRBJ2-3; d_gene: NA; abundance: NA; CDR3nt: TGTGCCAGCAGCTACTCAACCCCAGGCGGGGTGGATACGCAGTATTTT; CDR3aa: CASSYSTPGGVDTQYF
v_gene: TRBV6-1; j_gene: TRBJ2-1; d_gene: NA; abundance: NA; CDR3nt: TGTGCCAGCAGTGACCTAGGGAGTTACAATGAGCAGTTCTTC; CDR3aa: CASSDLGSYNEQFF
v_gene: TRBV14; j_gene: TRBJ1-1; d_gene: TRBD1; abundance: NA; CDR3nt: TGTGCCAGCAGCCCTGCCCGGGGACAGGGGGCTGGCACTGAAGCTTTCTTT; CDR3aa: CASSPARGQGAGTEAFF
v_gene: TRBV15; j_gene: TRBJ1-4; d_gene: NA; abundance: NA; CDR3nt: TGTGCCACCAGCAGATACGGGAAATCTAATGAAAAACTGTTTTTT; CDR3aa: CATSRYGKSNEKLFF
v_gene: TRBV25-1; j_gene: TRBJ2-1; d_gene: NA; abundance: once; CDR3nt: TGTGCCAGCAGTAGGGGTAACTCCTACAATGAGCAGTTCTTC; CDR3aa: CASSRGNSYNEQFF
v_gene: TRBV7-9; j_gene: TRBJ2-1; d_gene: TRBD2; abundance: NA; CDR3nt: TGTGCCGGCAGCCTGAGGACTAGTGAGCTCCATGAGCAGTTCTTC; CDR3aa: CAGSLRTSELHEQFF
v_gene: TRBV7-9; j_gene: TRBJ2-5; d_gene: TRBD2; abundance: NA; CDR3nt: TGTGCCAGCAGCCTAGAGACTAGCCCCAATCAAGAGACCCAGTACTTC; CDR3aa: CASSLETSPNQETQYF
v_gene: TRBV7-9; j_gene: TRBJ2-2; d_gene: TRBD2; abundance: NA; CDR3nt: TGTGCCAGCAGCTTAAAACTAGCGGGGGGATTCACCGGGGAGCTGTTTTTT; CDR3aa: CASSLKLAGGFTGELFF
v_gene: TRBV11-1; j_gene: TRBJ2-3; d_gene: TRBD2; abundance: NA; CDR3nt: TGTGCCAGCAGCCCCCCTGAGGGCGGGGGGGCCGTAGATACGCAGTATTTT; CDR3aa: CASSPPEGGGAVDTQYF
v_gene: TRBV9; j_gene: TRBJ2-1; d_gene: TRBD1; abundance: NA; CDR3nt: TGTGCCAGCAGCGGAACAGGGGGCTCTTTTGATGAGCAGTTCTTC; CDR3aa: CASSGTGGSFDEQFF
v_gene: TRBV7-6; j_gene: TRBJ2-7; d_gene: TRBD1; abundance: NA; CDR3nt: TGTGCCAGCAGCTCGGGACAGGAGAACTACGAGCAGTACTTC; CDR3aa: CASSSGQENYEQYF
v_gene: TRBV11-2; j_gene: TRBJ1-3; d_gene: TRBD1; abundance: NA; CDR3nt: TGTGCCAGCAGTCTTAGCTTCGGGACAGGGGGCGCGGGAAACACCATATATTTT; CDR3aa: CASSLSFGTGGAGNTIYF
v_gene: TRBV6-6; j_gene: TRBJ1-2; d_gene: TRBD1; abundance: NA; CDR3nt: TGTGCCAGCAGCCCCTTGGGGGGACAGGGAAAGCATGGCTACACCTTC; CDR3aa: CASSPLGGQGKHGYTF
v_gene: TRBV7-9; j_gene: TRBJ1-1; d_gene: NA; abundance: NA; CDR3nt: TGTGCCACAACCGACGGGGGAAACACTGAAGCTTTCTTT; CDR3aa: CATTDGGNTEAFF
v_gene: TRBV4-1; j_gene: TRBJ2-5; d_gene: TRBD1; abundance: NA; CDR3nt: TGCGCCAGCAGCCCGAACCTAGCCAGGGGGCAAGAGACCCAGTACTTC; CDR3aa: CASSPNLARGQETQYF
v_gene: TRBV29-1; j_gene: TRBJ1-2; d_gene: TRBD1; abundance: NA; CDR3nt: TGCAGCGCCGAGGACAGGGGTATCTATGGCTACACCTTC; CDR3aa: CSAEDRGIYGYTF
v_gene: TRBV7-9; j_gene: TRBJ1-3; d_gene: TRBD1; abundance: NA; CDR3nt: TGTGCCAGCAGCTTAGGTTTTGACAGGGGGGCTGGAAACACCATATATTTT; CDR3aa: CASSLGFDRGAGNTIYF
v_gene: TRBV6-6; j_gene: TRBJ1-2; d_gene: NA; abundance: NA; CDR3nt: TGTGCCAGCAGTTACAAAGACACGGCGGATGGCTACACCTTC; CDR3aa: CASSYKDTADGYTF
v_gene: TRBV10-3; j_gene: TRBJ1-1; d_gene: NA; abundance: NA; CDR3nt: TGTGCCATCAACCCGGGCACTGAAGCTTTCTTT; CDR3aa: CAINPGTEAFF
v_gene: TRBV15; j_gene: TRBJ1-5; d_gene: NA; abundance: NA; CDR3nt: TGTGCCACCAGCAGAGCCTATAGCAATCAGCCCCAGCATTTT; CDR3aa: CATSRAYSNQPQHF
v_gene: TRBV6-5; j_gene: TRBJ2-2; d_gene: NA; abundance: NA; CDR3nt: TGTGCCAGCCGCGGATACACTAGCCCCGGGGAGCTGTTTTTT; CDR3aa: CASRGYTSPGELFF
v_gene: TRBV19; j_gene: TRBJ2-3; d_gene: NA; abundance: once; CDR3nt: TGTGCCAGTAGTATAAAATCTAGCACAGATACGCAGTATTTT; CDR3aa: CASSIKSSTDTQYF
v_gene: TRBV7-9; j_gene: TRBJ1-1; d_gene: NA; abundance: NA; CDR3nt: TGTGCCAGCAGCCCCTCCGCATCGAACACTGAAGCTTTCTTT; CDR3aa: CASSPSASNTEAFF
v_gene: TRBV4-1; j_gene: TRBJ1-1; d_gene: NA; abundance: NA; CDR3nt: TGCGCCAGTGGGAGCTTAGGAGGGATTACTGAAGCTTTCTTT; CDR3aa: CASGSLGGITEAFF
v_gene: TRBV2; j_gene: TRBJ1-5; d_gene: NA; abundance: NA; CDR3nt: TGTGCCAGCCAGTCCCTAAATCAGCCCCAGCATTTT; CDR3aa: CASQSLNQPQHF
v_gene: TRBV2; j_gene: TRBJ1-6; d_gene: NA; abundance: NA; CDR3nt: TGTGCCAGCAGGGGGAGAGGGAGCACCTATAATTCACCCCTCCACTTT; CDR3aa: CASRGRGSTYNSPLHF
v_gene: TRBV19; j_gene: TRBJ2-1; d_gene: NA; abundance: few; CDR3nt: TGTGCCAGTAGTATGCAGGGGTCCTCGGCCCGGTTTTACAATGAGCAGTTCTTC; CDR3aa: CASSMQGSSARFYNEQFF
v_gene: TRBV2; j_gene: TRBJ2-1; d_gene: NA; abundance: NA; CDR3nt: TGTGCCAGCAGCTCAGGGGACGACGGCTACAATGAGCAGTTCTTC; CDR3aa: CASSSGDDGYNEQFF
v_gene: TRBV5-1; j_gene: TRBJ1-5; d_gene: NA; abundance: NA; CDR3nt: TGCGCCAGCAGCTTGGGGACAGCGTTCAATCAGCCCCAGCATTTT; CDR3aa: CASSLGTAFNQPQHF
v_gene: TRBV2; j_gene: TRBJ1-5; d_gene: TRBD1; abundance: NA; CDR3nt: TGTGCCAGCAGTGCCCTAGGACAGGGTGGGGATCAGCCCCAGCATTTT; CDR3aa: CASSALGQGGDQPQHF
v_gene: TRBV7-9; j_gene: TRBJ2-7; d_gene: NA; abundance: NA; CDR3nt: TGTGCCAGCAGCTCCGGGACGAAATACGAGCAGTACTTC; CDR3aa: CASSSGTKYEQYF
v_gene: TRBV15; j_gene: TRBJ2-1; d_gene: TRBD2; abundance: NA; CDR3nt: TGTGCCACCAGCACCAGCGGGAATTTCTACAATGAGCAGTTCTTC; CDR3aa: CATSTSGNFYNEQFF
v_gene: TRBV30; j_gene: TRBJ2-2; d_gene: NA; abundance: once; CDR3nt: TGTGCCTGGAGTGTACAGAAGAACACCGGGGAGCTGTTTTTT; CDR3aa: CAWSVQKNTGELFF
v_gene: TRBV27; j_gene: TRBJ2-1; d_gene: NA; abundance: NA; CDR3nt: TGTGCCAGCAGTTTAAGGGGGTACTACAATGAGCAGTTCTTC; CDR3aa: CASSLRGYYNEQFF
v_gene: TRBV19; j_gene: TRBJ2-1; d_gene: TRBD1; abundance: NA; CDR3nt: TGTGCCAGTAGTCCCCCCCGGGACAGGGTATGGAATGAGCAGTTCTTC; CDR3aa: CASSPPRDRVWNEQFF
v_gene: TRBV9; j_gene: TRBJ1-3; d_gene: NA; abundance: NA; CDR3nt: TGTGCCAGCAGCGCCTCGGGGGGGTCTGGAAACACCATATATTTT; CDR3aa: CASSASGGSGNTIYF
v_gene: TRBV28; j_gene: TRBJ1-5; d_gene: NA; abundance: NA; CDR3nt: TGTGCCAGCAGTTTACCAGGGGACGACAATCAGCCCCAGCATTTT; CDR3aa: CASSLPGDDNQPQHF
v_gene: TRBV23-1; j_gene: TRBJ1-1; d_gene: TRBD1; abundance: once; CDR3nt: TGCGCCAGCAGCCCAGGCACGGGACAGGGGTACACTGAAGCTTTCTTT; CDR3aa: CASSPGTGQGYTEAFF
v_gene: TRBV4-1; j_gene: TRBJ1-3; d_gene: TRBD1; abundance: NA; CDR3nt: TGCGCCAGCAGCTTTGACAGGGGCGGCGGAAACACCATATATTTT; CDR3aa: CASSFDRGGGNTIYF
v_gene: TRBV19; j_gene: TRBJ1-5; d_gene: NA; abundance: NA; CDR3nt: TGTGCCAGTAGTATAGGGACAGCAGGCAATCAGCCCCAGCATTTT; CDR3aa: CASSIGTAGNQPQHF
v_gene: TRBV19; j_gene: TRBJ1-1; d_gene: NA; abundance: NA; CDR3nt: TGTGCCAGTAGTCCCCTGCGGAACACTGAAGCTTTCTTT; CDR3aa: CASSPLRNTEAFF
v_gene: TRBV10-3; j_gene: TRBJ2-3; d_gene: TRBD2; abundance: NA; CDR3nt: TGTGCCATCAGTCAAGCTAGCGGGGCTAGCACAGATACGCAGTATTTT; CDR3aa: CAISQASGASTDTQYF
v_gene: TRBV27; j_gene: TRBJ1-5; d_gene: TRBD1; abundance: NA; CDR3nt: TGTGCCAGCAGTTTAATTGGGGCAGGGGGCTCCGTAAATCAGCCCCAGCATTTT; CDR3aa: CASSLIGAGGSVNQPQHF
v_gene: TRBV27; j_gene: TRBJ2-1; d_gene: NA; abundance: once; CDR3nt: TGTGCCAGCAGTTTAATTGGGAATGAGCAGTTCTTC; CDR3aa: CASSLIGNEQFF
v_gene: TRBV7-9; j_gene: TRBJ2-1; d_gene: NA; abundance: once; CDR3nt: TGTGCCAGCAGCACGCAGGGGCCGGAGCAGTTCTTC; CDR3aa: CASSTQGPEQFF
v_gene: TRBV7-8; j_gene: TRBJ2-5; d_gene: NA; abundance: NA; CDR3nt: TGTGCCAGCAGCTTAGCTGGTATGGGGGGCTGGGAGACCCAGTACTTC; CDR3aa: CASSLAGMGGWETQYF
v_gene: TRBV7-9; j_gene: TRBJ1-1; d_gene: NA; abundance: once; CDR3nt: TGTGCCAGCAGCCCCGGACACGAAGCTTTCTTT; CDR3aa: CASSPGHEAFF